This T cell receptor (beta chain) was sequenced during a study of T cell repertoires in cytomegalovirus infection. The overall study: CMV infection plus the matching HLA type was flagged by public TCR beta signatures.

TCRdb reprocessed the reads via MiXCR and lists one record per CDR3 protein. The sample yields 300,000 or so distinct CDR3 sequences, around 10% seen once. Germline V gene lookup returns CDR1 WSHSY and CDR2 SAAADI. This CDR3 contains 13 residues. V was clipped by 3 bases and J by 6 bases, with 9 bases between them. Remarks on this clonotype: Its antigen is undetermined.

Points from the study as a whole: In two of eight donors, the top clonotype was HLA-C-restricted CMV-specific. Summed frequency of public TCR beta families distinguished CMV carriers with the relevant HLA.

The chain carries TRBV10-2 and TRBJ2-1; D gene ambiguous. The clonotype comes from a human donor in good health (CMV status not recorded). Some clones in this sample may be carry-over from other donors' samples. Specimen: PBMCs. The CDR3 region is CASSDSGGNEQFF. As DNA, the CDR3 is TGCGCCAGCAGTGACTCAGGCGGCAATGAGCAGTTCTTC.